This T cell receptor beta chain was obtained from a study of T cells in Graves' hyperthyroidism and ophthalmopathy. It was RNA transcripts that yielded the amplified TCR beta CDR3 regions. The HTBI primer set drove a first-round RT-PCR of the TCR CDR3. TCRdb processed the multiplex PCR reads anew with MiXCR; each CDR3 protein has one entry. The sample has about 700,000 distinct CDR3 sequences; 11% to 15% are singletons. The CDR3 totals 16 residues. Losses at the gene ends were 3 bases for V and 0 bases for J; bases not matched to a gene: 5. Per germline, CDR1 GTSNPN and CDR2 SVGIG (reference sequence). Graves' hyperthyroidism qualified as stable when ophthalmopathy did not progress within 18 months. Exclusion criteria comprised uncontrolled infection, other autoimmune disease, pregnancy or lactation. PBMCs came from around 9.7 ml fresh peripheral blood.

The TCR comes from a woman under 30 with Graves' hyperthyroidism. The V and J genes are TRBV30 and TRBJ1-4; 9 bases line up with TRBD1. Sequencing was carried out using blood. In DNA form, the CDR3 reads TGTGCCTGGAGGTTGACAGGGGGTGCAACTAATGAAAAACTGTTTTTT. Translated: CAWRLTGGATNEKLFF.